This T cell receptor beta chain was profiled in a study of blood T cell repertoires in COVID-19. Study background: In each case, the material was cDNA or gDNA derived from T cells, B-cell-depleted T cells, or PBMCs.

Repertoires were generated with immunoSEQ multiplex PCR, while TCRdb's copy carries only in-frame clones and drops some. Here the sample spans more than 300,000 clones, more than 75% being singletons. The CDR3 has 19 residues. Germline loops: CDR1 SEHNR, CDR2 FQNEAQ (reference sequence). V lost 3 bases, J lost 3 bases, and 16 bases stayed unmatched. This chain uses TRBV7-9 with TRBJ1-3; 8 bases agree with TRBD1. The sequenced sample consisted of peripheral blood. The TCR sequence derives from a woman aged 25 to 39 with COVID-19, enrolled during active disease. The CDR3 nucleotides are TGTGCCAGCAGCTTGGACGGACAGGGTTTTATCGGCGGTGGAAACACCATATATTTT. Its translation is CASSLDGQGFIGGGNTIYF.